The 4 T cell receptor beta chains given below trace back to one sample, sequenced in a study of cytomegalovirus exposure and HLA in healthy donors. With 60 Vbeta and 13 Jbeta primers, the PCR was carried out. Using immunoSEQ multiplex PCR, the repertoire was profiled, and TCRdb retains in-frame clones only, with some absent. Across 80,000 to 100,000 clones, the top ten clones capture 0.45% to 0.7% of the sample. Input material: PBMCs. The receptor source for this set is a man in his forties or fifties in good health and CMV-seronegative.

The chain is built from TRBV6-5 and TRBJ1-6; D may be TRBD1 (5 bases). This CDR3 contains 13 residues. CDR1 is MNHEY and CDR2 is SVGAGI in the germline V gene. V was trimmed by 2 bases and J by 8 bases, leaving 7 bases between them. CDR3 coding DNA: TGTGCCAGCAGTTACCAGGGCTATTCACCCCTCCACTTT. Translation gives CASSYQGYSPLHF.

The V call is TRBV19, the J call TRBJ1-5, with 8 bases matching TRBD1. Germline lookup yields CDR1 LNHDA and CDR2 SQIVND (reference sequence). The CDR3 totals 15 residues. V dropped 3 bases and J dropped 1; count of bases not matched to a gene: 2. The CDR3 DNA reads TGTGCCAGTAGTATCTGGACAGGGAGCAATCAGCCCCAGCATTTT. This encodes CASSIWTGSNQPQHF.

The V gene is TRBV5-4, the J gene TRBJ2-7; possible D gene TRBD2, 6 bases. V lost 4 bases and J lost 4, with 15 bases in between. The germline CDR1 and CDR2 sequences are SGHNT and YYREEE (reference sequence). The CDR3 is made up of 14 amino acids. The CDR3 nucleotides read TGTGCCAGCAGCCACCGGGACTCACCTTACGAGCAGTACTTC. This sequence encodes CASSHRDSPYEQYF.

The rearrangement joins TRBV30 to TRBJ1-1; 7 bases line up with TRBD1. Unmatched junction bases numbered 6, after V lost 1 base and J lost 10 bases. CDR1 is GTSNPN and CDR2 is SVGIG in the germline V gene (reference sequence). CDR3 size: 12 residues. CDR3 coding DNA: TGTGCCTGGAGTGAGGGGGCGCGAGGAGCTTTCTTT. Translation: CAWSEGARGAFF.